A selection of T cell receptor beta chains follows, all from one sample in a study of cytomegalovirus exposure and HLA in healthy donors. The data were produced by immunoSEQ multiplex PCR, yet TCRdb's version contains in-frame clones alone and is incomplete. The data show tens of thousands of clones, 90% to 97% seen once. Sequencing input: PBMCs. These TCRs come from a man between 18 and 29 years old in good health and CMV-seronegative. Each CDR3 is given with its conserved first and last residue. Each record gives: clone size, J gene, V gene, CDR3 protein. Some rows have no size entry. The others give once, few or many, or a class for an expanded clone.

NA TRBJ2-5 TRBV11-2 CASSRQTREETQYF
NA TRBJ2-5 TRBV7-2 CASRSDRGTQYF
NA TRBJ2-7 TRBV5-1 CASRIHGVLHEQYF
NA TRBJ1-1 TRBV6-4 CASSSVAEDTEAFF
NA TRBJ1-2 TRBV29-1 CSANTGTAGGYTF
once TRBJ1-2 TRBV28 CASSSPGTINYGYTF
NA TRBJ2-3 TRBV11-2 CASSARLAGGLDTQYF
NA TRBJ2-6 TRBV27 CASGPSLNVLTF
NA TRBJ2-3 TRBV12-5 CASGLGLAGETDTQYF
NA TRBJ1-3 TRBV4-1 CASSQRDRGTGNTIYF
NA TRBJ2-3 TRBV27 CASSFREQDTQYF
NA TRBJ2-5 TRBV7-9 CASSLLGGEETQYF
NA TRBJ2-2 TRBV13 CASSSGLAGVPGELFF
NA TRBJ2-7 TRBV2 CASRIGLASAEQYF
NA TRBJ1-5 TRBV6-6 CASSYYRGQGQPQHF
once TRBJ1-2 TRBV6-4 CASSYTRDRILYGYTF
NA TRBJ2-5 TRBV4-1 CASSQDSSRGTQYF
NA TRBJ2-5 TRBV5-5 CASSLRTGQETQYF
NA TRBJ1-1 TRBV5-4 CASSTLGRGERTNTEAFF
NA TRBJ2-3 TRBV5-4 CASSPRESRTDTQYF
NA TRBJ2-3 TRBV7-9 CASSSGTFRPDTQYF
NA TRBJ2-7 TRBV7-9 CASSGLAGDDEQYF
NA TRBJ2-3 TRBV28 CASRDRERGTDTQYF
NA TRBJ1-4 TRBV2 CASSKTGGGEKLFF
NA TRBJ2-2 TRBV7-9 CASSPRLAGRRSGELFF
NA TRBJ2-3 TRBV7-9 CASSLRGNTDTQYF
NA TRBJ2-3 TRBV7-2 CASSLGLAADTQYF
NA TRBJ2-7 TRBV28 CASSLRSSGLYEQYF
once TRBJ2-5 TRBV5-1 CASSEREGQRETQYF
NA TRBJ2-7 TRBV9 CASSPQGQASYEQYF
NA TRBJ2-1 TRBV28 CASSRVDSTDNEQFF
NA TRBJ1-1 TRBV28 CASREQGGTDEAFF
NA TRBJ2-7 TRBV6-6 CASSYSGQILSYEQYF
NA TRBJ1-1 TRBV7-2 CASRKQGTNTEAFF
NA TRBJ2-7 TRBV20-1 CSAANRGWQYF
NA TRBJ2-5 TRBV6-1 CASSERWAQETQYF
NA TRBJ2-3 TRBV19 CASSIDTTGLDTQYF
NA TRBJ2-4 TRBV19 CASEDKEVKNIQYF
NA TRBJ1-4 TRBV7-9 CASSLGQSNEKLFF